The following is a T cell receptor (beta chain) sequence with its context. This sample was taken from a study of blood T cell repertoires in COVID-19. Germline V gene sequence: CDR1 SGHNT, CDR2 YENEEA. This CDR3 is built from 18 residues. V trimming: 3 bases; J trimming: 0 bases; junction bases outside the gene matches: 13. The protocol was immunoSEQ multiplex PCR, while the TCRdb copy is restricted to in-frame clones and leaves out a portion. The table lists 350,000 to 450,000 clones, about 87% of them singletons. This sequence originates from a human donor in a cohort sampled during active COVID-19. The J gene is TRBJ2-7, the V gene TRBV11-3; 8 bases map to TRBD1. Sequencing input: peripheral blood. Written as DNA, the CDR3 is TGTGCCAGCAGCTTGGATTTCGGACAGGGTCGTTCCTCCTACGAGCAGTACTTC. As protein: CASSLDFGQGRSSYEQYF.